Shown below are 19 T cell receptor beta chains from a single sample sequenced in a study of cytomegalovirus exposure and HLA in healthy donors. A multiplex PCR was run with 60 Vbeta primers and 13 Jbeta primers. Repertoires were generated with immunoSEQ multiplex PCR, while TCRdb's copy carries only in-frame clones and drops some. The repertoire includes about 140,000 clones, 65% to 80% of them detected once, and more than 0.9% sits in the top ten. Sequencing input: PBMCs. The receptors were gathered from a male donor in good health and CMV-seropositive.

The chain employs TRBV4-2 and TRBJ2-3; 8 nucleotides line up with TRBD2. Germline V gene sequence: CDR1 LGHNA, CDR2 YNFKEQ. This CDR3 is built from 19 residues. The junction had 15 bases not matched to a gene; V was cut back by 2 bases and J by 2 bases. The CDR3 sequence is CASSQYAFTSGDHTDTQYF. DNA of the CDR3: TGTGCCAGCAGCCAATATGCCTTTACTAGCGGAGACCACACAGATACGCAGTATTTT.

This clone was seen more than once but under ten times. V gene TRBV6-4 combines with J gene TRBJ2-1; TRBD1 aligns across 7 bases. The V gene's germline CDR1 is MRHNA and CDR2 SNTAGT. V lost 5 bases and J lost 5; bases outside the gene matches: 9. CDR3 length: 15 residues. Written as DNA, the CDR3 is TGTGCCAGCAGTCTAGAGACAGGGCCGAACAATGAGCAGTTCTTC. Its protein product is CASSLETGPNNEQFF.

J is TRBJ2-7 and V is TRBV5-1, with 7 bases lining up with TRBD2. Looked up from germline, CDR1 is SGHRS and CDR2 is YFSETQ. The length of the CDR3 is 14 residues. The V and J ends lost 0 bases and 7 bases, in that order; junction bases with no gene match: 7. The CDR3 region has the DNA TGCGCCAGCAGCTTGGCCAAGGCAGCGGGGGAGCAGTACTTC. Protein sequence: CASSLAKAAGEQYF.

The chain has TRBV11-2 and TRBJ2-5; 8 bases are a match to TRBD1. This CDR3 is 15 amino acids long. Trimming at V came to 5 bases and at J to 4 bases, leaving 9 bases not matched to a gene. Per the germline V gene, CDR1 is SGHAT and CDR2 is FQNNGV. The CDR3 region is CASSPRYGQGETQYF. CDR3 nucleotide sequence: TGTGCCAGCAGCCCACGATACGGACAGGGAGAGACCCAGTACTTC. The full variable domain, rest sourced from reference TRBV11-2 and TRBJ2-5, is EAGVAQSPRYKIIEKRQSVAFWCNPISGHATLYWYQQILGQGPKLLIQFQNNGVVDDSQLPKDRFSAERLKGVDSTLKIQPAKLEDSAVYLCASSPRYGQGETQYFGPGTRLLVL.

This clone was recorded only once. The V call is TRBV9, the J call TRBJ2-5; 8 bases agree with TRBD2. The germline V gene encodes CDR1 SGDLS and CDR2 YYNGEE. The CDR3 contains 15 residues. The V and J ends lost 5 bases and 5 bases, in that order; junction bases with no gene match: 11. CDR3 residues: CASSHGRGDGETQYF. The CDR3, as DNA: TGTGCCAGCAGTCACGGGAGGGGGGACGGGGAGACCCAGTACTTC.

The chain couples TRBV7-6 to TRBJ1-4; 7 bases align to TRBD1. CDR1 SGHVS and CDR2 FNYEAQ come from the germline V gene. J gave up 7 bases and V 7 bases, and 18 bases lay outside the gene matches. The CDR3 runs to 17 residues. CDR3 nucleotides: TGTGCCAGCACCATTCCAACGTACAGGGGAACTGGTGAAAAACTGTTTTTT. It encodes CASTIPTYRGTGEKLFF.

The J gene is TRBJ2-1, the V gene TRBV27; 10 bases match TRBD2. With V trimmed by 2 bases and J by 9 bases, 7 bases remained unmatched. The CDR3 covers 15 residues. From germline, CDR1 is MNHEY and CDR2 SMNVEV (reference sequence). The CDR3 region has the DNA TGTGCCAGCAGTTTAATACCTAGCGGGAGTCTTGAGCAGTTCTTC. Encoded protein: CASSLIPSGSLEQFF.

This chain uses TRBV7-6 with TRBJ2-7, with a tentative D call TRBD1 (6 bases). The V and J ends lost 6 bases and 2 bases respectively, with 8 bases between them. CDR3 length equals 12 residues. Germline V gene data show CDR1 as SGHVS and CDR2 as FNYEAQ. The CDR3 sequence: CASSGDTYEQYF. Here the CDR3 DNA reads TGTGCCAGCAGTGGGGACACCTACGAGCAGTACTTC.

The chain couples TRBV19 to TRBJ2-7; 9 nucleotides match TRBD1. Germline CDR1 and CDR2: LNHDA and SQIVND (reference sequence). With V trimmed by 1 base and J by 3 bases, 7 bases remained unmatched. The CDR3 is 16 residues long. As DNA, the CDR3 is TGTGCCAGTAGTATAGGTGCGGAGGGACAGGGCTACGAGCAGTACTTC. This sequence encodes CASSIGAEGQGYEQYF.

The V call is TRBV28, the J call TRBJ2-7, with a weak D call TRBD2 (6 bases). The CDR3 runs 14 residues. With 8 bases removed from V and 3 bases from J, the gap between germline ends came to 17 bases. Per the germline V gene, CDR1 is MDHEN and CDR2 is SYDVKM. This chain's CDR3 is CASAPGSSGYEQYF. CDR3 DNA sequence: TGTGCCAGCGCCCCGGGCAGTAGCGGCTACGAGCAGTACTTC.

In this sample, this clone turned up once. V is TRBV29-1 and J is TRBJ2-3; TRBD2 aligns across 8 bases. Germline CDR1 SQVTM, CDR2 ANQGSEA. V was pared by 7 bases and J by 0 bases, with 6 bases of the junction left unmatched. This CDR3 is 14 amino acids long. The CDR3, as DNA: TGCAGCGGTCGACTAGCGACTAGCACAGATACGCAGTATTTT. Translation: CSGRLATSTDTQYF.

This chain connects TRBV5-1 to TRBJ2-1; 7 positions agree with TRBD1. The CDR3 spans 15 residues. Germline trimming cut 2 bases from V and 2 bases from J; bases unmatched to any gene: 4. Germline V gives CDR1 SGHRS, CDR2 YFSETQ. The CDR3 spells CASSLGQATYNEQFF. Here the CDR3 DNA reads TGCGCCAGCAGCTTAGGACAGGCAACCTACAATGAGCAGTTCTTC. Looking up the rest from reference TRBV5-1 and TRBJ2-1 gives the full variable domain: KAGVTQTPRYLIKTRGQQVTLSCSPISGHRSVSWYQQTPGQGLQFLFEYFSETQRNKGNFPGRFSGRQFSNSRSEMNVSTLELGDSALYLCASSLGQATYNEQFFGPGTRLTVL.

The chain employs TRBV19 and TRBJ1-5, with 8 bases aligning to TRBD1. Germline V gene sequence: CDR1 LNHDA, CDR2 SQIVND (reference sequence). This CDR3 spans 15 amino acids. V lost 2 bases to trimming and J lost 7 bases; unmatched junction nucleotides: 7. The CDR3 is CASSIQGALGQPQHF. In nucleotides, the CDR3 is TGTGCCAGTAGTATACAGGGGGCCCTCGGACAGCCCCAGCATTTT. Together with reference TRBV19 and TRBJ1-5, the CDR3 gives the full variable domain: DGGITQSPKYLFRKEGQNVTLSCEQNLNHDAMYWYRQDPGQGLRLIYYSQIVNDFQKGDIAEGYSVSREKKESFPLTVTSAQKNPTAFYLCASSIQGALGQPQHFGDGTRLSIL.

This chain uses TRBV6-5 with TRBJ2-5; D is undetermined. This CDR3 has 13 amino acids. CDR1 is MNHEY, CDR2 SVGAGI, per germline. The V end was cut by 3 bases, the J end by 1 base, with 6 bases between. Written as DNA, the CDR3 is TGTGCCAGCAGTTATTTAGCCCAAGAGACCCAGTACTTC. Its translation: CASSYLAQETQYF.

This chain uses TRBV7-2 with TRBJ1-4; 8 bases are a match to TRBD1. The germline gives CDR1 SGHTA, CDR2 FQGNSA. V dropped 6 bases and J dropped 5; count of bases not matched to a gene: 11. This CDR3 has 16 amino acids. CDR3 loop: CASRSLYRGGNEKLFF. CDR3 in DNA: TGTGCCAGCAGATCCCTCTACAGGGGGGGAAATGAAAAACTGTTTTTT.

The rearrangement joins TRBV9 to TRBJ1-2; D ambiguous. V dropped 4 bases and J dropped 4 bases, with 14 bases sitting between them. The CDR3 spans 14 residues. Germline V gene data show CDR1 as SGDLS and CDR2 as YYNGEE. The CDR3 reads CASSRQGSSYGYTF. The CDR3 DNA reads TGTGCCAGCAGCCGACAAGGGAGCTCCTATGGCTACACCTTC.

The chain carries TRBV7-8 and TRBJ2-7, with D tentatively TRBD2 (5 bases). Germline CDR1 reads SGHVS; CDR2 reads FQNEAQ. Between the trimmed V and J ends, which lost 5 bases and 2 bases, there was a span of 13 bases. The CDR3 has 14 amino acids. CDR3 amino acids: CASSPTRDPYEQYF. In DNA, the CDR3 is TGTGCCAGCAGCCCAACTAGAGACCCCTACGAGCAGTACTTC.

This sequence joins TRBV19 and TRBJ2-1, with 10 bases fitting TRBD2. Germline loops: CDR1 LNHDA, CDR2 SQIVND (reference sequence). Germline trimming cut 4 bases from V and 8 bases from J; bases unmatched to any gene: 8. The CDR3 sequence is 15 residues long. Here the CDR3 DNA reads TGTGCCAGTAGTAGCCCACTAGCGGGGCACGATGAGCAGTTCTTC. Translating gives CASSSPLAGHDEQFF.

This clone showed up just a few times. The V and J genes are TRBV5-4 and TRBJ1-3, with unresolved D. The germline V and J ends were trimmed by 0 bases and 0 bases, with 7 bases remaining between them. Germline values: CDR1 SGHNT, CDR2 YYREEE (reference sequence). The CDR3 sequence is 15 residues long. The CDR3 is CASSLAAVSGNTIYF. The CDR3 nucleotides are TGTGCCAGCAGCTTGGCCGCGGTCTCTGGAAACACCATATATTTT.